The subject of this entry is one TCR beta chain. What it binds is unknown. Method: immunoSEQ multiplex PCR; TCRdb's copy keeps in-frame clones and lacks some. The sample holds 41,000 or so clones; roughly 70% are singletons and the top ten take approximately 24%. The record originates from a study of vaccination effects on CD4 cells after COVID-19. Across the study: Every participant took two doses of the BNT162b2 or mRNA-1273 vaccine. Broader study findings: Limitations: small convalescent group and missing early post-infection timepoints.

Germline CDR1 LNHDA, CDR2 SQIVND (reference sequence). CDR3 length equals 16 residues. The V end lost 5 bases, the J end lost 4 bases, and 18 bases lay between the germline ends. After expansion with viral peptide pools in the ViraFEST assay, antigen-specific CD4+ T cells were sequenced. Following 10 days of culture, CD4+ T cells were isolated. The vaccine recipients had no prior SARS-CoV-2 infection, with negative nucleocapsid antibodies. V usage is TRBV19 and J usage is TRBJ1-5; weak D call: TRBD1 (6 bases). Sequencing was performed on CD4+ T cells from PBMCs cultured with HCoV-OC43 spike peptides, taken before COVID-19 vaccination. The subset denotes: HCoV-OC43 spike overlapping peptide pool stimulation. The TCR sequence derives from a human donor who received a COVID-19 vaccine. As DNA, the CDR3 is TGTGCCAGTAGTTCCTTCGGGCGGAGGGGGAATCAGCCCCAGCATTTT. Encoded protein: CASSSFGRRGNQPQHF.